The rows below give T cell receptor beta chains drawn from one sample of a study of cytomegalovirus exposure and HLA in healthy donors. The protocol was immunoSEQ multiplex PCR, while the TCRdb copy is restricted to in-frame clones and leaves out a portion. This sample has some 100,000 clones, with around 85% found just once. Sequencing used PBMCs. These receptors were taken from a man aged 25 to 45 in good health and CMV-seronegative. CDR3s include the opening cysteine and the closing phenylalanine or tryptophan. The D gene is left open where the match is weak. Where a row states a size, it is once, few, many or the class of an expanded clone; other rows omit it.

CDR3: CASTRGGNQPQHF; DNA: TGTGCCAGCACCCGGGGGGGGAATCAGCCCCAGCATTTT; length: 13; D: NA; J: TRBJ1-5; size: NA; V: TRBV2
CDR3: CASTKPGNNEQFF; DNA: TGTGCCAGCACGAAACCAGGGAACAATGAGCAGTTCTTC; length: 13; D: NA; J: TRBJ2-1; size: NA; V: TRBV6-5
CDR3: CASSEKGQGYEQYF; DNA: TGTGCCAGCAGTGAGAAGGGACAGGGCTACGAGCAGTACTTC; length: 14; D: TRBD1; J: TRBJ2-7; size: NA; V: TRBV25-1
CDR3: CASSQGQLYEQYF; DNA: TGCGCCAGCAGCCAGGGACAGCTTTACGAGCAGTACTTC; length: 13; D: TRBD1; J: TRBJ2-7; size: NA; V: TRBV5-1
CDR3: CASSYGAANTEAFF; DNA: TGTGCCAGCAGTTACGGGGCGGCGAACACTGAAGCTTTCTTT; length: 14; D: NA; J: TRBJ1-1; size: NA; V: TRBV6-6
CDR3: CASTRQGRSSGNTIYF; DNA: TGCGCCAGCACACGACAGGGGCGATCCTCTGGAAACACCATATATTTT; length: 16; D: TRBD1; J: TRBJ1-3; size: NA; V: TRBV5-1
CDR3: CASSERGDRGADTQYF; DNA: TGTGCCAGCAGTGAAAGAGGGGACAGGGGGGCAGATACGCAGTATTTT; length: 16; D: TRBD1; J: TRBJ2-3; size: NA; V: TRBV2
CDR3: CASSWGQGSNQPQHF; DNA: TGTGCCAGCAGCTGGGGACAGGGCAGCAATCAGCCCCAGCATTTT; length: 15; D: TRBD1; J: TRBJ1-5; size: NA; V: TRBV13
CDR3: CASSLILLGYSNQPQHF; DNA: TGTGCCAGCAGCTTAATTCTGCTGGGCTATAGCAATCAGCCCCAGCATTTT; length: 17; D: NA; J: TRBJ1-5; size: NA; V: TRBV7-3
CDR3: CASSDRDRDYQETQYF; DNA: TGTGCCAGCAGTGACCGGGACAGGGATTACCAAGAGACCCAGTACTTC; length: 16; D: TRBD1; J: TRBJ2-5; size: NA; V: TRBV28
CDR3: CASSESNSQETQYF; DNA: TGCGCCAGCAGTGAGTCAAACAGTCAAGAGACCCAGTACTTC; length: 14; D: NA; J: TRBJ2-5; size: NA; V: TRBV10-1
CDR3: CASSFGLAGALETQYF; DNA: TGCGCCAGCAGCTTCGGACTAGCGGGAGCTTTGGAGACCCAGTACTTC; length: 16; D: TRBD2; J: TRBJ2-5; size: NA; V: TRBV5-1
CDR3: CASRGGVTDTQYF; DNA: TGTGCCAGCAGGGGAGGGGTCACAGATACGCAGTATTTT; length: 13; D: TRBD2; J: TRBJ2-3; size: NA; V: TRBV4-2
CDR3: CASSQLGTGDNNIQYF; DNA: TGTGCCAGCAGTCAACTAGGGACAGGGGATAACAACATTCAGTACTTC; length: 16; D: TRBD1; J: TRBJ2-4; size: once; V: TRBV2
CDR3: CASSKSLRGNTQYF; DNA: TGTGCCAGCAGCAAATCACTTCGGGGGAATACGCAGTATTTT; length: 14; D: NA; J: TRBJ2-3; size: NA; V: TRBV7-3
CDR3: CASSGTALSGNTIYF; DNA: TGCGCCAGCAGTGGGACAGCTCTCTCTGGAAACACCATATATTTT; length: 15; D: NA; J: TRBJ1-3; size: NA; V: TRBV10-1
CDR3: CASIERGNTEAFF; DNA: TGTGCCAGCATCGAAAGGGGGAACACTGAAGCTTTCTTT; length: 13; D: NA; J: TRBJ1-1; size: NA; V: TRBV6-1
CDR3: CASSQEGSGGSYEQYF; DNA: TGTGCCAGCAGCCAAGAAGGTAGCGGGGGTTCCTACGAGCAGTACTTC; length: 16; D: TRBD2; J: TRBJ2-7; size: NA; V: TRBV4-2
CDR3: CASRESGELFF; DNA: TGTGCCAGCAGAGAGTCCGGGGAGCTGTTTTTT; length: 11; D: NA; J: TRBJ2-2; size: few; V: TRBV2
CDR3: CASSQGGLQETQYF; DNA: TGTGCCAGCAGCCAGGGGGGATTACAAGAGACCCAGTACTTC; length: 14; D: NA; J: TRBJ2-5; size: NA; V: TRBV28
CDR3: CASSQDSGDRGYEQYF; DNA: TGTGCCAGCAGCCAAGATTCGGGGGACAGGGGGTACGAGCAGTACTTC; length: 16; D: TRBD1; J: TRBJ2-7; size: few; V: TRBV14
CDR3: CSVARGNYGYTF; DNA: TGCAGCGTTGCGAGGGGGAATTATGGCTACACCTTC; length: 12; D: NA; J: TRBJ1-2; size: NA; V: TRBV29-1
CDR3: CASSEGGTGNEKLFF; DNA: TGTGCCAGCAGTGAAGGGGGGACAGGAAATGAAAAACTGTTTTTT; length: 15; D: TRBD1; J: TRBJ1-4; size: NA; V: TRBV2
CDR3: CAWCYTGGFCYEQYF; DNA: TGTGCCTGGTGCTATACAGGGGGTTTTTGTTACGAGCAGTACTTC; length: 15; D: TRBD1; J: TRBJ2-7; size: once; V: TRBV30
CDR3: CAWTTGRFNSPLHF; DNA: TGTGCCTGGACCACAGGGCGTTTCAATTCACCCCTCCACTTT; length: 14; D: NA; J: TRBJ1-6; size: once; V: TRBV30
CDR3: CASSLELLRDRGGNQPQHF; DNA: TGTGCCAGCAGTTTAGAGCTTCTGCGGGACAGGGGTGGCAATCAGCCCCAGCATTTT; length: 19; D: TRBD1; J: TRBJ1-5; size: few; V: TRBV28
CDR3: CSVLTGVASQPQHF; DNA: TGCAGCGTTCTAACAGGGGTTGCTTCTCAGCCCCAGCATTTT; length: 14; D: TRBD1; J: TRBJ1-5; size: NA; V: TRBV29-1
CDR3: CAISEDSYNEQFF; DNA: TGTGCCATCAGTGAAGACTCATACAATGAGCAGTTCTTC; length: 13; D: NA; J: TRBJ2-1; size: NA; V: TRBV10-3
CDR3: CASSMPGVRGEGNQPQHF; DNA: TGTGCCAGTAGTATGCCGGGGGTAAGGGGAGAGGGCAATCAGCCCCAGCATTTT; length: 18; D: NA; J: TRBJ1-5; size: once; V: TRBV19
CDR3: CASSQEAVAGVETQYF; DNA: TGTGCCAGCAGCCAAGAAGCGGTAGCGGGGGTGGAGACCCAGTACTTC; length: 16; D: TRBD2; J: TRBJ2-5; size: once; V: TRBV4-2
CDR3: CASSPGDTHTQYF; DNA: TGTGCCAGCAGTCCCGGAGATACACATACGCAGTATTTT; length: 13; D: NA; J: TRBJ2-3; size: NA; V: TRBV6-6
CDR3: CASGRTGEYEQYF; DNA: TGTGCTAGTGGGCGGACAGGAGAATACGAGCAGTACTTC; length: 13; D: TRBD1; J: TRBJ2-7; size: few; V: TRBV12-5
CDR3: CASSRRTGELFF; DNA: TGTGCCAGCAGCCGGAGGACCGGGGAGCTGTTTTTT; length: 12; D: NA; J: TRBJ2-2; size: NA; V: TRBV11-2
CDR3: CASSQEYTDTQYF; DNA: TGCGCCAGCAGCCAAGAGTACACAGATACGCAGTATTTT; length: 13; D: NA; J: TRBJ2-3; size: once; V: TRBV4-1
CDR3: CASSPETGLLTGELFF; DNA: TGTGCCAGCTCACCCGAGACAGGCCTACTCACCGGGGAGCTGTTTTTT; length: 16; D: NA; J: TRBJ2-2; size: NA; V: TRBV18
CDR3: CASSHTDTQYF; DNA: TGTGCCAGCAGCCACACAGATACGCAGTATTTT; length: 11; D: NA; J: TRBJ2-3; size: NA; V: TRBV5-6
CDR3: CSVTGTRPSTDTQYF; DNA: TGCAGCGTTACTGGGACTAGACCTAGCACAGATACGCAGTATTTT; length: 15; D: TRBD2; J: TRBJ2-3; size: NA; V: TRBV29-1
CDR3: CASSQGGGGSGTDTQYF; DNA: TGCGCCAGCAGCCAAGGGGGAGGGGGATCAGGCACAGATACGCAGTATTTT; length: 17; D: NA; J: TRBJ2-3; size: NA; V: TRBV4-1
CDR3: CASSLSGGYTGELFF; DNA: TGTGCCAGCAGTCTTAGCGGGGGGTACACCGGGGAGCTGTTTTTT; length: 15; D: TRBD2; J: TRBJ2-2; size: NA; V: TRBV5-6
CDR3: CASSSQTSLTSDTQYF; DNA: TGTGCCAGCAGCTCTCAGACTAGCTTGACATCAGATACGCAGTATTTT; length: 16; D: TRBD2; J: TRBJ2-3; size: NA; V: TRBV7-3
CDR3: CASSVGVSGEAFF; DNA: TGTGCCAGCAGCGTAGGAGTTTCGGGGGAAGCTTTCTTT; length: 13; D: NA; J: TRBJ1-1; size: NA; V: TRBV9
CDR3: CASSYRDRHGYTF; DNA: TGTGCCAGCAGTTACCGGGACAGGCATGGCTACACCTTC; length: 13; D: TRBD1; J: TRBJ1-2; size: NA; V: TRBV7-2
CDR3: CAWSMGGLSGYTF; DNA: TGTGCCTGGAGTATGGGGGGATTAAGTGGCTACACCTTC; length: 13; D: NA; J: TRBJ1-2; size: once; V: TRBV30
CDR3: CASSLGTASQETQYF; DNA: TGTGCCAGCAGCCTCGGGACAGCGTCCCAAGAGACCCAGTACTTC; length: 15; D: TRBD1; J: TRBJ2-5; size: NA; V: TRBV9
CDR3: CASSSLRAQYF; DNA: TGTGCCAGCAGTTCTCTTAGAGCCCAGTACTTC; length: 11; D: NA; J: TRBJ2-5; size: NA; V: TRBV27
CDR3: CASSQAGTSARTDTQYF; DNA: TGTGCCAGCAGCCAAGCTGGGACTAGCGCCCGCACAGATACGCAGTATTTT; length: 17; D: TRBD2; J: TRBJ2-3; size: NA; V: TRBV4-2
CDR3: CSVELAGQGVYEQYF; DNA: TGCAGCGTTGAACTGGCGGGACAGGGGGTCTACGAGCAGTACTTC; length: 15; D: TRBD1; J: TRBJ2-7; size: NA; V: TRBV29-1
CDR3: CASSILDRVAGYTF; DNA: TGTGCCAGTAGTATCCTTGACAGGGTTGCTGGCTACACCTTC; length: 14; D: TRBD1; J: TRBJ1-2; size: NA; V: TRBV19
CDR3: CAWSVLRGERHF; DNA: TGTGCCTGGAGTGTACTCCGGGGGGAGCGACACTTC; length: 12; D: TRBD2; J: TRBJ2-5; size: NA; V: TRBV30
CDR3: CASSPPILGTGPGELFF; DNA: TGTGCCAGCAGCCCGCCGATTCTCGGGACAGGCCCCGGGGAGCTGTTTTTT; length: 17; D: TRBD1; J: TRBJ2-2; size: few; V: TRBV5-6
CDR3: CASSRNTGELFF; DNA: TGTGCCAGCAGCCGGAACACCGGGGAGCTGTTTTTT; length: 12; D: NA; J: TRBJ2-2; size: few; V: TRBV2
CDR3: CASSRGERIKETQYF; DNA: TGTGCCAGCAGTCGGGGGGAGAGGATCAAGGAGACCCAGTACTTC; length: 15; D: TRBD2; J: TRBJ2-5; size: NA; V: TRBV28
CDR3: CASSFGVETQYF; DNA: TGCGCCAGCAGCTTCGGAGTTGAGACCCAGTACTTC; length: 12; D: NA; J: TRBJ2-5; size: NA; V: TRBV5-1